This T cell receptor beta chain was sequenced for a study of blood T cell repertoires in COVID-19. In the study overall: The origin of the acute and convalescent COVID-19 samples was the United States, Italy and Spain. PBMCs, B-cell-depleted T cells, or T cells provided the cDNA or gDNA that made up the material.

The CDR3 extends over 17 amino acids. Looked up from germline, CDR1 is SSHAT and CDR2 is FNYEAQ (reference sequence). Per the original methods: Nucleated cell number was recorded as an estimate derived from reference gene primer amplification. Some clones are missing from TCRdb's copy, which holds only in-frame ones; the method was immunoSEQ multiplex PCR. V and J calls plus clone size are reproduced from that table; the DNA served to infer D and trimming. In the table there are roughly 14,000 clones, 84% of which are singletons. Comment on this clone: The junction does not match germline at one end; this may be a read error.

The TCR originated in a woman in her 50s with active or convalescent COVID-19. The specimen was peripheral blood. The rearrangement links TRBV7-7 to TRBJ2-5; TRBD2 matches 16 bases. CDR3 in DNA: TGTGCTAGCAGCCCCGGGACTAGCGGGAGGGCTCGAGAGACCCAGTACTTC. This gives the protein CASSPGTSGRARETQYF.